This TCR beta chain derives from a study of CD8 T cells in Susac syndrome. Germline assignment: CDR1 KGHDR and CDR2 SFDVKD. The CDR3 spans 16 residues. V lost 3 bases to trimming and J lost 3 bases, with 13 bases between them. Random hexamers served to reverse transcribe roughly 0.45 to 1 ug RNA. TCRdb itself ran the immunoSEQ multiplex PCR reads through MiXCR, one entry per CDR3 protein. The sample includes 120,000 to 150,000 distinct CDR3 sequences, roughly 94% seen only once; the top ten take approximately 0.27%. The receptor's source is a human donor in good health. The J gene is TRBJ2-2, the V gene TRBV24-1; perhaps D is TRBD1 or TRBD2 (6 bases each). The sequencing input was CD8+ T cells from PBMCs. The CDR3 bases are TGTGCCACCAGTGATGAGGGGGGCCCTTACACCGGGGAGCTGTTTTTT. Amino acid sequence: CATSDEGGPYTGELFF.